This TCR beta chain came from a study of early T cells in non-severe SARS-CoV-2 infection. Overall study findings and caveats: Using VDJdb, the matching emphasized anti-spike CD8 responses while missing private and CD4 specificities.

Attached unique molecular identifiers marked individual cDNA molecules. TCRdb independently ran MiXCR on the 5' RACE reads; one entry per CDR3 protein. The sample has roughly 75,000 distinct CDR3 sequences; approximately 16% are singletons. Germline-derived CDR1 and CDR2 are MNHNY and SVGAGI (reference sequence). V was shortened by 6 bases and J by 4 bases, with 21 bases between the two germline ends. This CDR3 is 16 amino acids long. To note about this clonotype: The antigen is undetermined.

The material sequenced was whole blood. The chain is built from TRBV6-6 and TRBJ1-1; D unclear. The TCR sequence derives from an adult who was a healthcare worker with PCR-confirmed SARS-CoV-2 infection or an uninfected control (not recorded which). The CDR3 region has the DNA TGTGCCAGCAGCCATGCGAGGGTGCTCGAAGGCACTGAAGCTTTCTTT. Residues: CASSHARVLEGTEAFF.